This TCR beta chain was found in a study of technical replicates of blood from a handful of donors. CDR1 and CDR2 from the germline V gene are SGDLS and YYNGEE. The CDR3 consists of 15 residues. Trimming at V came to 4 bases and at J to 6 bases, leaving 7 bases not matched to a gene. Profiling relied on immunoSEQ multiplex PCR, and the TCRdb table lists in-frame clones only, not all of them. The table shows over 55,000 clones, with 91% occurring only once. The sequence derives from a human donor in good health. Some clones in this sample may be carry-over from other donors' samples. Specimen: PBMCs. The V call is TRBV9, the J call TRBJ1-6; TRBD1 matches 7 bases. This CDR3 is CASSSQGQPNSPLHF. Here the CDR3 DNA reads TGTGCCAGCAGCTCTCAGGGACAGCCTAATTCACCCCTCCACTTT.